This entry describes one T cell receptor (beta chain). The antigen it binds to is not known. No much larger clonotype is one base removed from it; base qualities were not supplied. V lost 0 bases and J lost 4 bases; the stretch between them is 10 bases long. The germline V gene specifies MNHEY as CDR1 and SVGAGI as CDR2. The CDR3 runs 15 amino acids, cysteine and phenylalanine included. Left in the record is the CDR3 DNA by itself, 45 bases read in frame from the first base. In this study, focal radiation therapy paired with CTLA-4 blockade (ipilimumab) was tested in patients who had chemo-refractory metastatic non-small-cell lung cancer. The data were taken from a study of radiotherapy plus CTLA-4 blockade in lung cancer (dated by TCRdb to the late 2010s). Background on the whole study: Objective responses occurred in 18% of enrolled patients, and about 30% achieved disease control. Broad study findings and their caveats: After treatment with radiotherapy and ipilimumab, TCR clones that originated in tumors expanded in peripheral blood. Increased serum interferon-beta after radiation, together with early dynamic changes in blood T cell clones, were reported to be the strongest predictors of response.

Library prep was done by the immunoSEQ multiplex PCR assay. Held by TCRdb, this immuneACCESS table contains in-frame sequences only and omits some clones. Under half of the omission traces to an unresolved V gene where checked; the cause of the rest is unknown. This sample comprises about 62,000 clones, around 76% of them detected only once. The top ten clonotypes cover 2.5% to 3.5% of the sample. Sequencing was performed on peripheral blood, taken from a patient treated with radiotherapy plus ipilimumab. The source is a human donor with non-small cell lung cancer who had a complete response to radiotherapy plus ipilimumab. The chain is made from TRBV6-5 and TRBJ1-5; there is no confident call for the D gene. The CDR3 loop reads CASSYSRGINQPQHF. The bases are TGTGCCAGCAGTTACTCAAGAGGAATTAATCAGCCCCAGCATTTT.